These 21 T cell receptor beta chains came from one sample sequenced in a study of T cells in Graves' hyperthyroidism and ophthalmopathy. The investigators amplified TCR beta CDR3 regions from RNA transcripts. The HTBI primer set drove a first-round RT-PCR of the TCR CDR3. TCRdb re-analysed the multiplex PCR reads in MiXCR, keeping a single row per CDR3 protein. The repertoire holds approximately 210,000 distinct CDR3 sequences, with roughly 18% as singletons. Sequenced material: blood. Receptors originate from a man aged 45 to 65 with Graves' hyperthyroidism.

On this clonotype itself: A much larger clone sits a single nucleotide away, making a read error possible. Lacking the conserved final phenylalanine or tryptophan, this CDR3 likely reflects a read error. DNA for the CDR3: TGTGCCAGCAGTCGCGAGAGGGATGGCTACACCCTC. It codes for CASSRERDGYTL. The chain employs TRBV2 and TRBJ1-2, with unresolved D. The CDR3 runs 12 residues. Germline CDR1 reads SNHLY; CDR2 reads FYNNEI. Trimming took 5 bases from V and 6 from J, leaving 10 bases between them.

Regarding this clonotype: The conserved phenylalanine or tryptophan normally closing the CDR3 is absent here, so this likely arose from a read error. The chain is built from TRBV6-1 and TRBJ2-1; 8 bases agree with TRBD2. With V trimmed by 6 bases and J by 0 bases, 4 bases remained unmatched. The CDR3 spans 15 residues. Germline loops: CDR1 MNHNS, CDR2 SASEGT. The CDR3 DNA sequence: TGTGCCAGCAGGACGGGGGGGAGCTCCTACAATGAGCAGTTCCTC. It yields the protein CASRTGGSSYNEQFL.

Regarding this clonotype: It may be a read error: a sequence one base away is much more abundant. In this CDR3 the conserved last residue, phenylalanine or tryptophan, is missing, so a read error is likely. This chain connects TRBV24-1 to TRBJ2-7; 9 bases line up with TRBD1. This CDR3 contains 14 residues. Germline V gene sequence: CDR1 KGHDR, CDR2 SFDVKD. The junction had 2 bases not matched to a gene; V was cut back by 3 bases and J by 3 bases. The CDR3 spells CATSDPTGGYEQYS. Here the CDR3 DNA reads TGTGCCACCAGTGATCCGACAGGGGGCTACGAGCAGTACTCC.

In this sample, this clonotype turned up a few times. The chain links TRBV11-3 to TRBJ2-1; 11 nucleotides line up with TRBD1. The CDR3 is 17 amino acids. Trimming cost V 1 base and J 4 bases; bases outside gene matches: 6. Germline V gene data show CDR1 as SGHNT and CDR2 as YENEEA. In DNA, the CDR3 is TGTGCCAGCAGCTTAGGGGGGGACAGGGGGGCTTACAATGAGCAGTTCTTC. Protein product: CASSLGGDRGAYNEQFF. The whole variable domain, filled in from reference TRBV11-3 and TRBJ2-1, reads EAGVVQSPRYKIIEKKQPVAFWCNPISGHNTLYWYLQNLGQGPELLIRYENEEAVDDSQLPKDRFSAERLKGVDSTLKIQPAELGDSAVYLCASSLGGDRGAYNEQFFGPGTRLTVL.

This clonotype was seen repeatedly, ten times or more. J is TRBJ1-1 and V is TRBV28; no clear D gene. The CDR3 runs 14 residues. Trimming left V 3 bases short and J 0 bases short, with 8 bases between. In germline, CDR1 is MDHEN, CDR2 SYDVKM. The DNA for the CDR3 is TGTGCCAGCAGTTTGATACAAGTGAACACTGAAGCTTTCTTT. Protein sequence: CASSLIQVNTEAFF.

This clonotype has at least ten counts. The V and J genes are TRBV11-1 and TRBJ1-2; 8 bases map to TRBD1. The CDR3 has 14 amino acids. The V gene's germline CDR1 is SGHAT and CDR2 FQDESV (reference sequence). Losses at the gene ends were 2 bases for V and 5 bases for J; bases not matched to a gene: 4. The CDR3 reads CASSLPGQVYGYTF. For the CDR3, the DNA is TGTGCCAGCAGCTTACCGGGACAGGTATATGGCTACACCTTC.

There are many counts of this clonotype. The chain has TRBV11-3 and TRBJ2-7, with a weak D call TRBD2 (6 bases). This CDR3 has 13 amino acids. Germline V gene lookup returns CDR1 SGHNT and CDR2 YENEEA. With 2 bases removed from V and 3 bases from J, the gap between germline ends came to 8 bases. The CDR3 region is CASSLPGDYEQYF. CDR3 sequence (DNA): TGTGCCAGCAGCTTACCGGGAGACTACGAGCAGTACTTC. The whole variable domain, remainder taken from reference TRBV11-3 and TRBJ2-7, is EAGVVQSPRYKIIEKKQPVAFWCNPISGHNTLYWYLQNLGQGPELLIRYENEEAVDDSQLPKDRFSAERLKGVDSTLKIQPAELGDSAVYLCASSLPGDYEQYFGPGTRLTVT.

This clonotype was observed a few times. The chain uses TRBV20-1 and TRBJ2-1; D is ambiguous. The CDR3 covers 13 residues. Per the germline V gene, CDR1 is DFQATT and CDR2 is SNEGSKA (reference sequence). V was pared by 3 bases and J by 0 bases, with 6 bases between. Here the CDR3 reads CSASRVSYNEQFF. The CDR3, as DNA: TGCAGTGCTAGTCGGGTCTCCTACAATGAGCAGTTCTTC.

This clonotype was counted many times. The chain uses TRBV29-1 and TRBJ2-3, with D perhaps TRBD2 (5 bases). The V gene's germline CDR1 is SQVTM and CDR2 ANQGSEA. This CDR3 is 14 amino acids long. V lost 3 bases to trimming and J lost 0 bases, with 10 bases between them. CDR3 sequence reads: CSVESSGSTDTQYF. The CDR3 DNA is TGCAGCGTTGAGTCAAGCGGAAGCACAGATACGCAGTATTTT.

With regard to this clonotype: This sequence may be a read error, since a much larger clone differs from it by one base. V and J are TRBV20-1 and TRBJ2-3; TRBD1 matches at 9 bases. Germline values: CDR1 DFQATT, CDR2 SNEGSKA (reference sequence). There are 13 residues in the CDR3. The CDR3 DNA is TGCAGTGCCCCGGACAGGGGCACAGGTACGCAGTATTTT. The encoded protein is CSAPDRGTGTQYF.

This clonotype has a count of ten or more. The V and J genes are TRBV11-2 and TRBJ2-1; D is perhaps TRBD1 or TRBD2 (5 bases each). V lost 1 base and J lost 5, with 12 bases in between. The CDR3 extends over 15 amino acids. Per the germline V gene, CDR1 is SGHAT and CDR2 is FQNNGV. The CDR3 reads CASSLAGPYHNEQFF. The CDR3, as DNA: TGTGCCAGCAGCTTAGCGGGACCGTACCACAATGAGCAGTTCTTC.

The table lists this clonotype with many counts. This rearrangement joins TRBV7-2 to TRBJ2-7, with D unclear. Per the germline V gene, CDR1 is SGHTA and CDR2 is FQGNSA. The V and J ends lost 7 bases and 4 bases respectively, with 20 bases between them. This CDR3 is 15 amino acids long. The CDR3 spells CASMMAPQSEYEQYF. In nucleotides, the CDR3 is TGTGCCAGCATGATGGCCCCCCAGTCGGAGTACGAGCAGTACTTC.

Note on this clonotype: Being one base from a much bigger clone, this may be a read error. The chain employs TRBV20-1 and TRBJ2-1; 8 positions agree with TRBD1. CDR1 DFQATT and CDR2 SNEGSKA come from the germline V gene (reference sequence). The CDR3 length is 15 residues. CDR3 DNA sequence: TGCAGTGCTAGTGGCCGGGACAGGCCCTACAATGAGCAGCTCTTC. It codes for CSASGRDRPYNEQLF.

This clonotype was seen repeatedly, ten times or more. CDR3 residues: CASRPDREVYEQYF. The CDR3 bases are TGTGCCAGCAGGCCAGACAGGGAAGTATACGAGCAGTACTTC. The chain uses TRBV28 and TRBJ2-7; 7 bases are a match to TRBD1. Germline assignment: CDR1 MDHEN and CDR2 SYDVKM. After removal of 6 bases from V and 4 bases from J, the junction contained 9 bases not matched to a gene. This CDR3 has 14 amino acids.

This clonotype was detected ten times or more. The chain recombines TRBV12-3 or TRBV12-4 with TRBJ2-7; the match to TRBD2 covers 7 bases. The CDR3 length is 15 residues. V gave up 6 bases and J gave up 6 bases; unmatched junction bases: 14. The CDR3 nucleotides are TGTGCCAGCAGATCTCTTAGCGGGTCGGACGGCGAGCAGTACTTC. This translates into CASRSLSGSDGEQYF.

The chain recombines TRBV19 with TRBJ1-1; D gene unclear. The V gene lost 5 bases and the J gene lost 7 bases, with 14 bases spanning the gap. The germline CDR1 and CDR2 sequences are LNHDA and SQIVND (reference sequence). CDR3 length: 13 amino acids. The CDR3 DNA reads as TGTGCCAGTAGTTTATCCCGACGGCATGAAGCTTTCTTT. This translates into CASSLSRRHEAFF.

The chain recombines TRBV4-3 with TRBJ2-7; D not resolved. The germline V gene encodes CDR1 LGHNA and CDR2 YSLEER. Trimming cost V 0 bases and J 0 bases, with 6 bases left between them. This CDR3 spans 14 amino acids. The DNA for the CDR3 is TGCGCCAGCAGCCAAGATTCCGGCTCCTACGAGCAGTACTTC. Translation gives CASSQDSGSYEQYF.

This clonotype was detected ten times or more. The chain carries TRBV12-3 or TRBV12-4 and TRBJ2-1; the match to TRBD2 covers 8 bases. The CDR3 extends over 15 amino acids. Trimming at V came to 6 bases and at J to 4 bases, leaving 8 bases not matched to a gene. The CDR3 sequence is CASRPRGGDYNEQFF. The CDR3 bases are TGTGCCAGCAGGCCCCGGGGGGGCGATTACAATGAGCAGTTCTTC.

This clonotype was detected ten times or more. The chain has TRBV11-2 and TRBJ2-1; 10 bases line up with TRBD1. The J segment lost 2 bases and the V segment lost 3 bases, leaving 4 bases of the junction unmatched. CDR1 SGHAT and CDR2 FQNNGV come from the germline V gene. The CDR3 contains 16 residues. DNA of the CDR3: TGTGCCAGCAGCTTGCAAGGACAGGGGGCCTACAATGAGCAGTTCTTC. Residues: CASSLQGQGAYNEQFF. Full variable domain (rest looked up from reference TRBV11-2 and TRBJ2-1): EAGVAQSPRYKIIEKRQSVAFWCNPISGHATLYWYQQILGQGPKLLIQFQNNGVVDDSQLPKDRFSAERLKGVDSTLKIQPAKLEDSAVYLCASSLQGQGAYNEQFFGPGTRLTVL.

This clonotype was found many times. V is TRBV28 and J is TRBJ2-4, with D perhaps TRBD2 (5 bases). CDR1 and CDR2 from the germline V gene are MDHEN and SYDVKM. V lost 6 bases and J lost 8, with 17 bases in between. The CDR3 loop spans 14 amino acids. The CDR3 DNA follows: TGTGCCAGCAGGCCGACTAAGGCTACGGACATTCAGTACTTC. This sequence encodes CASRPTKATDIQYF. Looking up the rest from reference TRBV28 and TRBJ2-4 gives the full variable domain: DVKVTQSSRYLVKRTGEKVFLECVQDMDHENMFWYRQDPGLGLRLIYFSYDVKMKEKGDIPEGYSVSREKKERFSLILESASTNQTSMYLCASRPTKATDIQYFGAGTRLSVL.

The table lists this clonotype with many counts. The CDR3 here is CASSFAPRSTDTQYF. As DNA, the CDR3 is TGCGCCAGCAGCTTCGCGCCCCGTAGCACAGATACGCAGTATTTT. This chain links TRBV5-1 with TRBJ2-3, with unresolved D. Germline values: CDR1 SGHRS, CDR2 YFSETQ. Trimming cost V 2 bases and J 0 bases, with 10 bases left between them. The CDR3 totals 15 residues.